This T cell receptor beta chain was sequenced during a study of PD-1 blockade in mismatch repair-deficient tumors. CDR1 is SGHTA, CDR2 FQGNSA, per germline. There are 14 residues in the CDR3. After removal of 6 bases from V and 12 bases from J, the junction contained 9 bases not matched to a gene. Sequenced by immunoSEQ multiplex PCR; TCRdb stores in-frame clones only, minus some. Altogether around 37,000 clones are present, roughly 84% being singletons, with the ten largest covering around 0.99%. The rearrangement links TRBV7-2 to TRBJ2-1, with TRBD2 matching over 12 bases. The TCR originated in an adult with mismatch repair-deficient cancer. Sample: PBMCs, taken around 40 weeks after starting pembrolizumab. CDR3 DNA sequence: TGTGCCAGCAGTGTCCCAGGGACTAGCGGGTTGCAGTTCTTC. Protein product: CASSVPGTSGLQFF.